These 15 T cell receptor beta chains were sequenced from one sample in a study of T cells in Graves' hyperthyroidism and ophthalmopathy. The CDR3 regions of TCR beta were amplified from RNA transcripts. The TCR CDR3 was amplified in a first-round RT-PCR using the HTBI primer set. TCRdb itself ran the multiplex PCR reads through MiXCR, one entry per CDR3 protein. The table has about 400,000 distinct CDR3 sequences, about a sixth seen once. Source material: blood. The receptors stem from a woman aged 18-30 years with Graves' hyperthyroidism that later progressed to Graves' ophthalmopathy.

There are a few counts of this clonotype. This chain joins TRBV28 and TRBJ1-5, with TRBD1 matching 9 bases. The germline gives CDR1 MDHEN, CDR2 SYDVKM. There are 20 residues in the CDR3. Germline trimming cut 3 bases from V and 1 base from J; bases unmatched to any gene: 16. CDR3 loop: CASSFRPGQGFSRSNQPQHF. CDR3 nucleotide sequence: TGTGCCAGCAGTTTCCGCCCGGGACAGGGCTTTAGTAGGAGCAATCAGCCCCAGCATTTT.

The rearrangement links TRBV18 to TRBJ1-3; D uncertain. CDR3 length: 16 residues. The germline V gene encodes CDR1 KGHSH and CDR2 LQKENI. V was shortened by 3 bases and J by 1 base, with 13 bases between the two germline ends. This chain's CDR3 is CASSPDLSRSGNTIYF. CDR3 bases: TGTGCCAGCTCACCGGATCTCTCGAGGTCTGGAAACACCATATATTTT.

This clonotype has a count of ten or more. The rearrangement joins TRBV6-1 to TRBJ2-7; 12 positions agree with TRBD2. Germline CDR1 and CDR2: MNHNS and SASEGT. The junction had 6 bases not matched to a gene; V was cut back by 2 bases and J by 7 bases. The CDR3 extends over 15 amino acids. Here the CDR3 DNA reads TGTGCCAGCAGTGAATCTAGCGGGAGGGCCGGGGAGCAGTACTTC. Encoded protein: CASSESSGRAGEQYF.

Ten or more counts support this clonotype. The CDR3 region is CATSSLGQGASGTEAFF. CDR3 DNA: TGTGCCACCAGCAGCTTAGGACAGGGGGCGTCGGGTACTGAAGCTTTCTTT. This rearrangement joins TRBV15 to TRBJ1-1; TRBD1 agrees at 11 bases. Germline V gene lookup returns CDR1 LNHNV and CDR2 YYDKDF (reference sequence). The CDR3 spans 17 residues. With 3 bases clipped from V and 5 bases from J, the junction kept 11 bases outside the gene matches.

The rearrangement uses TRBV7-8 and TRBJ2-2; 12 positions agree with TRBD2. The CDR3 is 17 amino acids. The junction had 5 bases not matched to a gene; V was cut back by 4 bases and J by 2 bases. Germline loops: CDR1 SGHVS, CDR2 FQNEAQ. The CDR3 is CASSSPSGRANTGELFF. For the CDR3, the DNA is TGTGCCAGCAGCTCTCCTAGCGGGAGGGCAAACACCGGGGAGCTGTTTTTT. The entire variable domain, with the rest obtained from reference TRBV7-8 and TRBJ2-2, is as follows: GAGVSQSPRYKVAKRGQDVALRCDPISGHVSLFWYQQALGQGPEFLTYFQNEAQLDKSGLPSDRFFAERPEGSVSTLKIQRTQQEDSAVYLCASSSPSGRANTGELFFGEGSRLTVL.

In its sample, this clonotype was seen many times. The chain is built from TRBV30 and TRBJ1-5, with 7 bases lining up with TRBD1. Germline V CDR1 and CDR2: GTSNPN, SVGIG (reference sequence). J lost 5 bases, V lost 2 bases, and 6 bases had no gene match. This CDR3 region has 14 residues. The CDR3 is CAWSLPGQDQPQHF. The CDR3 DNA reads as TGTGCCTGGAGTCTTCCTGGACAGGATCAGCCCCAGCATTTT.

This clonotype was seen many times. V gene TRBV6-1 combines with J gene TRBJ2-7; D is undetermined. Germline V gene lookup returns CDR1 MNHNS and CDR2 SASEGT. This CDR3 region has 15 residues. Deletions cut 7 bases from V and 6 bases from J, with 22 bases between. CDR3 nucleotides: TGTGCCAGCAAATACTGGGCAGGACCTTCATCCGAGCAGTACTTC. Amino acids: CASKYWAGPSSEQYF.

In its sample, this clonotype was seen many times. The chain is built from TRBV7-2 and TRBJ1-5, with 8 bases identical to TRBD1. The length of the CDR3 is 16 residues. The trim removed 1 base at V and 9 bases at J, leaving 11 bases unmatched. Germline CDR1 is SGHTA and CDR2 is FQGNSA. The CDR3 nucleotides are TGTGCCAGCAGCTTAGGTCAGGGGGCGCGGGCGTCGCCCCAGCATTTT. This codes for CASSLGQGARASPQHF.

The rearrangement links TRBV27 to TRBJ1-6; D is unresolved. This CDR3 has 14 amino acids. Germline assignment: CDR1 MNHEY and CDR2 SMNVEV (reference sequence). V was trimmed by 5 bases and J by 6 bases, leaving 11 bases between them. The CDR3: CASSQAHGNSPLHF. The CDR3 DNA follows: TGTGCCAGCAGTCAGGCCCATGGTAATTCACCCCTCCACTTT.

With regard to this clonotype: With a much larger clone just one base away, this may be a read error. This chain links TRBV28 with TRBJ1-5, with 7 bases fitting TRBD1. The CDR3 has 16 residues. Losses at the gene ends were 4 bases for V and 7 bases for J; bases not matched to a gene: 13. Germline CDR1 and CDR2: MDHEN and SYDVKM. The CDR3 DNA is TGTGCCAGCAGTTCCTCCACCGCCAGGGGGGGACAGCCCCAGCATTTT. Protein: CASSSSTARGGQPQHF.

In its sample, this clonotype was seen many times. This chain links TRBV28 with TRBJ1-5; 9 bases line up with TRBD1. The CDR3 has 16 residues. The trim removed 7 bases at V and 6 bases at J, leaving 13 bases unmatched. The V gene's germline CDR1 is MDHEN and CDR2 SYDVKM. CDR3 in DNA: TGTGCCAGCACTCAAAAACAGGGGGCGATTGGTCAGCCCCAGCATTTT. It encodes CASTQKQGAIGQPQHF.

The chain recombines TRBV5-1 with TRBJ2-5; D ambiguous. The CDR3 contains 13 residues. Trimming removed 3 bases at V and 0 bases at J, with 6 bases between. Germline CDR1 SGHRS, CDR2 YFSETQ. The CDR3 nucleotides read TGCGCCAGCAGCTCCTCGTACCAAGAGACCCAGTACTTC. This translates into CASSSSYQETQYF.

This clonotype came up many times. The rearrangement uses TRBV12-3 or TRBV12-4 and TRBJ2-5; D call uncertain. This CDR3 is built from 14 residues. V dropped 1 base and J dropped 1 base, with 7 bases sitting between them. In DNA form, the CDR3 reads TGTGCCAGCAGTTTAGGCCGCGGCCAAGAGACCCAGTACTTC. Translation gives CASSLGRGQETQYF.

V is TRBV30 and J is TRBJ2-1; D uncertain. V was clipped by 2 bases and J by 4 bases, with 12 bases between them. The CDR3 has 14 residues. The V gene's germline CDR1 is GTSNPN and CDR2 SVGIG (reference sequence). CDR3 bases: TGTGCCTGGAGTAACGCGGCGTTATACAATGAGCAGTTCTTC. Translated: CAWSNAALYNEQFF.

V gene TRBV7-8 combines with J gene TRBJ2-1; 9 nucleotides agree with TRBD1. V lost 4 bases and J lost 1; bases outside the gene matches: 2. CDR3 length equals 15 residues. Per germline, CDR1 SGHVS and CDR2 FQNEAQ. Written as DNA, the CDR3 is TGTGCCAGCAGCTCAGGACAGGGGTCCTACAATGAGCAGTTCTTC. It translates to CASSSGQGSYNEQFF.